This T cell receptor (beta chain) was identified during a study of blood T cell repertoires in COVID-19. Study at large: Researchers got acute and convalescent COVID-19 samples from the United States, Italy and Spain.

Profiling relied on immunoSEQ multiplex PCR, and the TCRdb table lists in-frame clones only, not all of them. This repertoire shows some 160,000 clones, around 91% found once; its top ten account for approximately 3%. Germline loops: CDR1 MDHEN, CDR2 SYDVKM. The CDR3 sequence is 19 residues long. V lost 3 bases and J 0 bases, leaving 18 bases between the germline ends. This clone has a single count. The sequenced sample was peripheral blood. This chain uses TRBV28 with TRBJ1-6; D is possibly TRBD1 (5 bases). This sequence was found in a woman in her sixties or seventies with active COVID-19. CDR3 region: CASSLETEVGSSYNSPLHF. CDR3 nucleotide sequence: TGTGCCAGCAGTTTGGAGACAGAAGTGGGCAGCTCCTATAATTCACCCCTCCACTTT.